Each of the 3 T cell receptor beta chains below was sequenced from the same sample in a study of regulatory T cells. Primers: 52 TRBV forward and 13 TRBJ reverse. Here immunoSEQ multiplex PCR was the method, and the copy in TCRdb shows in-frame clones only, minus some. The repertoire holds some 10,000 clones, approximately 84% seen once, with about 10% in the top ten. The sample consisted of CD8+ T cells sorted from blood. These receptors were taken from a young adult with CD3G deficiency.

The rearrangement joins TRBV28 to TRBJ2-3, with D tentatively TRBD1 (6 bases). CDR3 length: 15 residues. Per germline, CDR1 MDHEN and CDR2 SYDVKM. V dropped 4 bases and J dropped 0 bases, with 11 bases sitting between them. The CDR3 DNA reads as TGTGCCAGCAGTTCACAGGGCCCCAGCACAGATACGCAGTATTTT. The encoded protein is CASSSQGPSTDTQYF.

The rearrangement joins TRBV6-1 to TRBJ2-5; 8 nucleotides match TRBD1. The J call may be faulty, since TRBJ2-7 better matches the DNA end. Germline values: CDR1 MNHNS, CDR2 SASEGT. The CDR3 has 12 residues. CDR3: CASRTGAYEQYF. The CDR3 DNA reads as TGTGCCAGCAGGACAGGGGCCTACGAGCAGTACTTC.

The chain combines TRBV7-8 with TRBJ2-2; D remains ambiguous. This CDR3 contains 13 residues. Germline loops: CDR1 SGHVS, CDR2 FQNEAQ. The V gene lost 3 bases and the J gene lost 6 bases, with 8 bases spanning the gap. In nucleotides, the CDR3 is TGTGCCAGCAGCTTCAAACCCTCCGGGGAGCTGTTTTTT. Translating gives CASSFKPSGELFF.